There are many counts of the clone carrying this T cell receptor beta chain. Its antigen is as yet unknown. V shed 0 bases and J shed 0 bases, with 8 bases lying between them. The CDR3 runs to 15 residues. Germline assignment: CDR1 LGHNA and CDR2 YSLEER. The source of the sample is a study of T cell repertoires in cytomegalovirus infection. For the study at large: It was the public TCR beta signatures that indicated both CMV infection and matching HLA type.

Overall study results and limits: There were carriers of CMV plus the relevant HLA, and cumulative public TCR beta family frequency identified them. HLA-C-restricted CMV-specific TCR beta clonotypes prevailed in the ex vivo response.

TCRdb reprocessed the reads via MiXCR and lists one record per CDR3 protein. The data show approximately 770,000 distinct CDR3 sequences, around 29% seen once. The starting material was cultured CD8+ T cells from PBMCs, obtained from culture after CMV antigen stimulation. The J gene is TRBJ1-1, the V gene TRBV4-3, with D perhaps matching TRBD1 (5 bases). The receptor comes from a human donor in good health (CMV status not recorded). Some clones in this sample may be carry-over from other donors' samples. The DNA for the CDR3 is TGCGCCAGCAGCCAAGATCCAGGGATGAACACTGAAGCTTTCTTT. As protein: CASSQDPGMNTEAFF.